This paragraph covers one T cell receptor beta chain sequence. Its antigen is currently unknown. These gene names are mouse names. The missing CDR3 end, 4 residues past where the read stops, is filled in from the germline J gene. This specimen comes from a study of CD8+ T cells in alopecia areata. Study information: Donors of skin were C3H/HeJ mice aged about 6-12 months with spontaneous alopecia, and recipients were roughly 6-11-week-old female C3H/HeJ mice.

Whole-study findings and limits: TCRs were shared less clearly across patients than in mice, possibly for HLA-related reasons. Scalp sequencing captures resident alphabeta T cells of normal skin too. Lesional scalp, especially alopecia totalis/universalis, showed higher clonality than normal scalp.

Separation of pooled cutaneous lymph node cells was by sorting with CD4, CD8alpha, NKG2D, NKG2ACE and other markers. Sequencing relied on a cDNA template that was reverse transcribed from extracted RNA. Here immunoSEQ multiplex PCR was the method, and the copy in TCRdb shows in-frame clones only, minus some. The sample contains over 250,000 clones, none of them singletons. In germline, CDR1 is NSQYPW, CDR2 LRSPGD (reference sequence). The CDR3 extends over 13 amino acids. V dropped 1 base and J dropped 5 bases, with 6 bases sitting between them. This TCR was sampled from a C3H/HeJ mouse with alopecia areata. Mice of this strain are of MHC haplotype H2-k. This chain uses TRBV1 with TRBJ2-1; possibly TRBD1 for D (5 bases). Specimen: CD4+ T cells sorted from a lymph node. CDR3 amino acids: CTCSAAGNAEQFF. The DNA read from the CDR3 is TGCACCTGCAGTGCAGCAGGGAATGCT.